This is a list of T cell receptor beta chains from one sample in a study of cytomegalovirus exposure and HLA in healthy donors. Here immunoSEQ multiplex PCR was the method, and the copy in TCRdb shows in-frame clones only, minus some. The profile shows 150,000 to 200,000 clones, around 76% of them singletons. Sequences were obtained from PBMCs. Receptor source: a female donor in good health and CMV-seronegative. Each CDR3 is given with its conserved first and last residue. D genes are given only for firm matches. The listing skips clone size in some rows; elsewhere it reads once, few, many or a size class.

clone_size	v_call	d_call	j_call	cdr3_aa	cdr3_nt
-	TRBV7-8	-	TRBJ2-7	CASSQDSRRMTSYEQYF	TGTGCCAGCAGCCAGGACAGCCGACGGATGACATCCTACGAGCAGTACTTC
-	TRBV6-5	-	TRBJ2-2	CASSRGRRQGELFF	TGTGCCAGCAGTAGAGGCAGACGTCAAGGGGAGCTGTTTTTT
few	TRBV7-2	TRBD1	TRBJ1-2	CASRSDPGQGFGYTF	TGTGCCAGCAGATCCGACCCGGGACAGGGCTTTGGCTACACCTTC
once	TRBV5-1	TRBD2	TRBJ2-1	CASSLRAGGSNEQFF	TGCGCCAGCAGCTTGCGTGCGGGGGGATCCAATGAGCAGTTCTTC
-	TRBV2	TRBD1	TRBJ2-5	CASSPWTGETQYF	TGTGCCAGCAGTCCATGGACAGGAGAGACCCAGTACTTC
-	TRBV7-3	TRBD1	TRBJ2-7	CASSSGTDYEQYF	TGTGCCAGCAGCTCCGGGACAGACTACGAGCAGTACTTC
-	TRBV19	TRBD2	TRBJ2-1	CASRLAGIDNEQFF	TGTGCCAGCAGACTAGCGGGAATAGACAATGAGCAGTTCTTC
-	TRBV30	TRBD2	TRBJ2-3	CAWSPLGAGGPDTQYF	TGTGCCTGGAGTCCCCTAGGAGCGGGAGGCCCAGATACGCAGTATTTT
-	TRBV5-1	TRBD2	TRBJ2-1	CASSHGLAGSYNEQFF	TGCGCCAGCAGCCATGGACTAGCGGGATCCTACAATGAGCAGTTCTTC
-	TRBV5-1	-	TRBJ1-2	CASSPGLSQTLGGYTF	TGCGCCAGCAGCCCTGGGTTGTCACAGACCCTCGGTGGCTACACCTTC
-	TRBV5-1	TRBD1	TRBJ2-7	CASSTAGTGAEQYF	TGCGCCAGCAGCACCGCCGGGACAGGGGCCGAGCAGTACTTC